This note documents a single T cell receptor (beta chain) sequence. This record belongs to a study of T cell repertoires in breast cancer. Blocking oligonucleotides added to a second nested PCR suppressed unpaired genes. Via MiXCR, TCRdb re-called the emulsion pairing reads, giving one row per CDR3 protein. The sample carries about 40,000 distinct CDR3 sequences, 45% to 55% recorded once. CDR3 length equals 12 residues. The V gene's germline CDR1 is SGHTA and CDR2 FQGTGA. Trimming removed 5 bases at V and 6 bases at J, with 7 bases between. An expanded emulsion RT-PCR with primers for all TCR V genes paired CD8+ T cell chains.

Source material: CD8+ T cells. This chain uses TRBV7-3 with TRBJ2-2; D unresolved. The receptor comes from a pool of human donors with breast cancer or a healthy control (not recorded which). Written as DNA, the CDR3 is TGTGCCAGCAGCCGATCGGCCGGGGAGCTGTTTTTT. Translating gives CASSRSAGELFF.